The following is a T cell receptor beta chain sequence with its context. Germline CDR1 is SGHTA and CDR2 is FQGTGA. V was clipped by 0 bases and J by 9 bases, with 15 bases between them. The CDR3 length is 15 residues. The sample is drawn from a study of blood T cell repertoires in COVID-19. Data came from immunoSEQ multiplex PCR; TCRdb stores just in-frame clones and leaves some out. The data hold a few hundred thousand clones, with 86% observed a single time. The sequenced material came from peripheral blood. This TCR came from a man at least 80 years old with acute or convalescent COVID-19. J is TRBJ2-1 and V is TRBV7-3, with D perhaps matching TRBD2 (5 bases). CDR3: CASSLTGVASGEQFF. In DNA, the CDR3 is TGTGCCAGCAGCTTAACCGGGGTAGCGAGCGGTGAGCAGTTCTTC. The variable domain in full, completed from reference TRBV7-3 and TRBJ2-1, reads GAGVSQTPSNKVTEKGKYVELRCDPISGHTALYWYRQSLGQGPEFLIYFQGTGAADDSGLPNDRFFAVRPEGSVSTLKIQRTERGDSAVYLCASSLTGVASGEQFFGPGTRLTVL.